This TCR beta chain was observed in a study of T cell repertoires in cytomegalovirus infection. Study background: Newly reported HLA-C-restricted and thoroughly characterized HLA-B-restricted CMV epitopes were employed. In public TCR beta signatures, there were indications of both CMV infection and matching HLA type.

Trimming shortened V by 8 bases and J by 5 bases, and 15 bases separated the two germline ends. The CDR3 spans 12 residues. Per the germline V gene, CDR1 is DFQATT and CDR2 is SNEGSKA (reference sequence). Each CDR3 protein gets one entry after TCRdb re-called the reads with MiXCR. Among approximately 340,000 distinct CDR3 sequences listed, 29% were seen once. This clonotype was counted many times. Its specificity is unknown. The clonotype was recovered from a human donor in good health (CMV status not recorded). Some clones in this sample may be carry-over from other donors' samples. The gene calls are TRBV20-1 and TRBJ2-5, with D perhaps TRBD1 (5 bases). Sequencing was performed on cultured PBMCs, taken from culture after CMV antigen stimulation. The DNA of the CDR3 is TGCAGTAGAAGGGGCGAGTGGGAGACCCAGTACTTC. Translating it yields CSRRGEWETQYF.